This passage covers 14 T cell receptor beta chains from one sample sequenced in a study of shared clonotypes between healthy human individuals. Data came from immunoSEQ multiplex PCR; TCRdb stores just in-frame clones and leaves some out. This table holds some 490,000 clones, 70% to 85% found once. Sample: PBMCs. These receptors all stem from a woman aged 40-49 years in good health. Some clones in this sample may be carry-over from other donors' samples.

This rearrangement joins TRBV4-1 to TRBJ2-3; 7 positions agree with TRBD2. The V gene end was trimmed by 2 bases and the J gene end by 4 bases; junction bases not matched to a gene: 9. This CDR3 is 16 amino acids long. CDR1 is MGHRA, CDR2 YSYEKL, per germline. CDR3 nucleotide sequence: TGCGCCAGCAGCCAAATCGGGCGGGAGTGGCCAGATACGCAGTATTTT. This sequence encodes CASSQIGREWPDTQYF.

The J gene is TRBJ2-7, the V gene TRBV28; TRBD2 matches 9 bases. With V trimmed by 1 base and J by 2 bases, 9 bases remained unmatched. There are 17 residues in the CDR3. CDR1 is MDHEN and CDR2 is SYDVKM in the germline V gene. DNA for the CDR3: TGTGCCAGCAGTTTATCGCTGATGCGGGAGGGTACCTACGAGCAGTACTTC. This gives the protein CASSLSLMREGTYEQYF.

This clone was seen just once. This chain uses TRBV11-2 with TRBJ1-1, with a possible D match to TRBD1 (5 bases). V was shortened by 4 bases and J by 5 bases, with 8 bases between the two germline ends. This CDR3 contains 12 residues. Germline V lookup: CDR1 SGHAT, CDR2 FQNNGV. CDR3: CASSYGHTEAFF. Here the CDR3 DNA reads TGTGCCAGCAGCTACGGACATACTGAAGCTTTCTTT. Full variable domain (missing parts from reference TRBV11-2 and TRBJ1-1): EAGVAQSPRYKIIEKRQSVAFWCNPISGHATLYWYQQILGQGPKLLIQFQNNGVVDDSQLPKDRFSAERLKGVDSTLKIQPAKLEDSAVYLCASSYGHTEAFFGQGTRLTVV.

The chain uses TRBV11-2 and TRBJ2-7; possibly TRBD2 for D (7 bases). There are 15 residues in the CDR3. Per the germline V gene, CDR1 is SGHAT and CDR2 is FQNNGV. Trimming shortened V by 5 bases and J by 7 bases, and 21 bases separated the two germline ends. The CDR3 coding sequence is TGTGCCAGCAGCCCACAGGGACTATCTAGAGGAGAGCAGTACTTC. Protein sequence: CASSPQGLSRGEQYF.

V gene TRBV28 combines with J gene TRBJ2-7; D is uncertain. The CDR3 sequence is 14 residues long. Germline CDR1 and CDR2: MDHEN and SYDVKM. V lost 5 bases and J lost 3, with 14 bases in between. In DNA, the CDR3 is TGTGCCAGCAGTCCCTTTGGGGTCGGCTACGAGCAGTACTTC. Its translation: CASSPFGVGYEQYF.

V gene TRBV13 combines with J gene TRBJ1-1; D uncertain. This CDR3 is built from 13 residues. In germline, CDR1 is PRHDT, CDR2 FYEKMQ (reference sequence). Trimming stripped 1 base from V and 2 bases from J, with 5 bases between. CDR3 in amino acids: CASSLEVNTEAFF. CDR3 in DNA: TGTGCCAGCAGCTTAGAGGTTAACACTGAAGCTTTCTTT.

V usage is TRBV5-1 and J usage is TRBJ2-5, with 9 bases matching TRBD1. Germline trimming cut 4 bases from V and 6 bases from J; bases unmatched to any gene: 10. CDR3 length: 15 residues. Germline CDR1 SGHRS, CDR2 YFSETQ. Here the CDR3 reads CASSGPGQGVKTQYF. In DNA, the CDR3 is TGCGCCAGCAGCGGTCCGGGACAGGGTGTTAAGACCCAGTACTTC.

On this clone: At one end, the junction sequence differs from germline, possibly due to a read error. V is TRBV5-4 and J is TRBJ1-2; possible D gene TRBD1, 5 bases. The CDR3 totals 11 residues. Germline CDR1 SGHNT, CDR2 YYREEE (reference sequence). Here the CDR3 DNA reads TGTGCCAGCAGATCCGACAGCTCAATAAGCTTC. Its protein is CASRSDSSISF.

The rearrangement joins TRBV2 to TRBJ2-6, with D perhaps TRBD2 (6 bases). CDR1 is SNHLY, CDR2 FYNNEI, per germline. With 4 bases removed from V and 0 bases from J, the gap between germline ends came to 7 bases. This CDR3 region has 15 residues. CDR3 in amino acids: CASSVSGSGANVLTF. The CDR3 DNA sequence: TGTGCCAGCAGTGTTAGCGGCTCTGGGGCCAACGTCCTGACTTTC.

To note about this clone: Since a far larger clone is one base different, this is likely a read error. The chain carries TRBV5-1 and TRBJ1-1; no reliable D call. Trimming cost V 1 base and J 6 bases, with 10 bases left between them. Germline CDR1 reads SGHRS; CDR2 reads YFSETQ. The CDR3 consists of 13 residues. The CDR3 is CASSLRGAPEAFF. The CDR3, as DNA: TGCGCCAGCAGCTTGCGGGGTGCGCCTGAAGCTTTCTTT.

CDR3 residues: CASSNRQGWAGELFF. For the CDR3, the DNA is TGTGCCAGCAGTAACAGACAGGGATGGGCCGGGGAGCTGTTTTTT. This chain joins TRBV27 and TRBJ2-2; 7 nucleotides agree with TRBD1. The CDR3 is 15 residues long. CDR1 and CDR2 (germline): MNHEY, SMNVEV (reference sequence). V was clipped by 5 bases and J by 6 bases; unmatched bases: 9.

The chain links TRBV5-1 to TRBJ2-1; 7 bases match TRBD2. Trimming removed 4 bases from V and 7 bases from J; junction bases left unmatched: 11. The CDR3 spans 15 residues. The germline V gene encodes CDR1 SGHRS and CDR2 YFSETQ. The chain's CDR3 is CASSPLGGSMNEQFF. CDR3 DNA: TGCGCCAGCAGCCCCTTAGGCGGGAGCATGAATGAGCAGTTCTTC.

The CDR3 coding sequence is TGTGCCAGCAGCGTATGGGAAGGGGGTTCAGGGGATGAAAAACTGTTTTTT. Protein sequence: CASSVWEGGSGDEKLFF. The gene calls are TRBV9 and TRBJ1-4; TRBD1 might be the D (6 bases). CDR1 is SGDLS and CDR2 is YYNGEE in the germline V gene. Trimming pared 1 base from V and 6 bases from J, leaving 19 bases between. CDR3 size: 17 residues.

The chain links TRBV7-2 to TRBJ2-3; no reliable D call. V was clipped by 1 base and J by 5 bases, with 7 bases between them. The CDR3 consists of 13 residues. The germline V gene encodes CDR1 SGHTA and CDR2 FQGNSA. This CDR3 is CASSLDYQDTQYF. The CDR3 bases are TGTGCCAGCAGCTTAGACTACCAAGATACGCAGTATTTT. The whole variable domain, remainder taken from reference TRBV7-2 and TRBJ2-3, is GAGVSQSPSNKVTEKGKDVELRCDPISGHTALYWYRQSLGQGLEFLIYFQGNSAPDKSGLPSDRFSAERTGGSVSTLTIQRTQQEDSAVYLCASSLDYQDTQYFGPGTRLTVL.